The clone carrying this TCR beta chain was counted many times. Construction of the TCRbeta library involved unique molecular identifiers. TCRdb re-analysed the PCR reads in MiXCR, keeping a single row per CDR3 protein. The table includes a few hundred thousand distinct CDR3 sequences, approximately 10% detected once. This record belongs to a study of T-cell reconstitution after alpha-beta-depleted transplantation in children. V was pared by 8 bases and J by 3 bases, with 9 bases of the junction left unmatched. CDR1 is SEHNR, CDR2 FQNEAQ, per germline (reference sequence). The CDR3 consists of 15 residues.

Sequencing was performed on PBMCs from the stem cell graft donor, taken from the stem cell graft. V and J are TRBV7-9 and TRBJ2-7; TRBD1 matches at 11 bases. The TCR comes from a human donor who donated a stem cell graft to a child with acute lymphoblastic leukemia. DNA for the CDR3: TGTGCCAGCTACAATCCGGGACAGGGGGACTACGAGCAGTACTTC. As protein: CASYNPGQGDYEQYF.